The present entry profiles one T cell receptor (beta chain) with its context. No antigen is known for it. The data originate from a study of response to subunit inactivated influenza vaccine. Each CDR3 protein gets one entry after TCRdb re-called the RT-PCR reads with MiXCR. Of 600,000 to 850,000 distinct CDR3 sequences detected, 12% to 15% appear once; the ten largest clones hold 7.6%. Findings and limits, study-wide: Only a handful of new T cells, the authors suggested, are recruited with each seasonal influenza vaccination.

The specimen was PBMCs from blood, collected 14 days before vaccination. The sequence came from a man aged 45 to 65 who received an inactivated influenza vaccine.

The CDR3 bases are TGCGCCAGCAGCTTGGTATTCAGTCGCCAAGAGACCCAGTACTTC. It encodes CASSLVFSRQETQYF. V usage is TRBV5-1 and J usage is TRBJ2-5, with D uncertain. V was clipped by 0 bases and J by 1 base, with 10 bases between them. The germline CDR1 and CDR2 sequences are SGHRS and YFSETQ. The CDR3 is 15 amino acids.